This T cell receptor beta chain was recovered during a study of blood T cells in healthy people across ages (dated by TCRdb to between 2015 and 2017). Describing the broader study: In model experiments, template switching captured about one uniquely barcoded TCR beta cDNA molecule for every two T cells. To track age-related changes in TCR beta repertoire diversity, the study relied on deep sequencing normalized with unique cDNA molecular identifiers. To avoid experimental bias, donors of different ages were randomly spread across the sequencing lanes. Donors were grouped into four age groups: young (average roughly 16 years), middle-aged (roughly 38), aged (around 60) and long-lived (roughly 80). The study analyzed two additional independent replicas of 1 million unique cDNA reads from the same blood draw for two donors, one aged 18 to 30 and one aged 80 or older.

Trimming at the junction amounts to 4 bases on V and 3 bases on J, and the germline ends lie 10 bases apart. CDR3 length: 13 amino acids, cysteine to phenylalanine. Only CDR3 DNA remains: 39 bases, in frame from the first base. Per the germline V gene, SQVTM is the CDR1 and ANQGSEA is the CDR2. The donors were around 39 Caucasian individuals from Russia, aged about 6 to 100 years, who were systemically healthy. Each donor gave 8 to 10 milliliters of peripheral blood, collected into EDTA-treated Vacutainer tubes. Ficoll-Paque density-gradient centrifugation was used to isolate PBMCs, with at least 6.5 million obtained per sample. Trizol reagent was used to extract total RNA from PBMCs, with at least 6 micrograms per sample. For every donor, an aliquot of PBMCs went through flow cytometry to measure the percentages of naive CD45RAhigh/CD27high T cells. Library preparation used 5' RACE. Instrument on record: Illumina HiSeq 2500. A second roughly 6 to 12 cycle PCR used a sample-barcoded 5' primer and a J-beta primer mix. Each TCR beta cDNA molecule received a unique molecular identifier from a template-switch 5' adaptor carrying 12 random nucleotides. Each sample yielded at least 2.5 million CDR3-containing paired-end reads. First-strand cDNA was synthesized from all RNA with the Mint cDNA synthesis kit, primed by a TRBC-specific oligonucleotide. Following uracil-DNA glycosylase treatment, a first 18-cycle PCR with universal primers M1SS and BC2_uni_R was performed on all cDNA. As for the original processing: For normalization, 1 million high-quality reads, each with a distinct molecular identifier, were randomly selected from each sample. Instead of being binned into consensus sequences, reads with shared molecular identifiers were discarded. MiTCR, run with a Q25 quality threshold and the strictest error-elimination algorithm, handled CDR3 identification, clonotype clustering and error correction. A nonparametric unseen species model with Euler transformation was used to estimate lower-bound total TCR beta diversity. Using fastp at Q25 and MiXCR, TCRdb reprocessed the public reads and kept productive beta chains. Every distinct CDR3 protein forms one entry, paired with its most common genes and DNA. TCRdb, rather than the study authors, made the V and J calls. The sample table shows about 1.1 million distinct CDR3 sequences, and under 40% are seen once. Of the sample, 10% to 15% falls within the top ten clones.

Broader findings and caveats from the paper: Because profiling used bulk unsorted PBMCs, naive and antigen-experienced compartments could not be compared conclusively. Estimates of total diversity from one million sequenced T cells were regarded as lower bounds and underestimates. Because donor CMV infection status was unknown, age-related changes in expanded clonotypes were potentially confounded. A strong correlation was found between observed TCR beta diversity and the percentage of naive T cells measured by flow cytometry. As age increased, observed TCR beta diversity per million T cells dropped in a roughly linear way, and a significant reduction was already evident by age about 40. The long-lived group showed more naive CD4+ T cells, fewer expanded clones and increased TCR diversity than the aged group, suggesting age selection.

This clonotype was recorded a few times. Its antigen has not been determined. No qualities accompany the bases; no much larger clone lies one base away. This clonotype was obtained from a man between 18 and 35 years old in good health. Input material: blood. Recombination linked TRBV29-1 to TRBJ1-5, with TRBD1 perhaps the D gene, on 5 matching bases. The sequence in DNA is TGCAGCGTTGTAGGGGCTAACAATCAGCCCCAGCATTTT. Its product reads: CSVVGANNQPQHF.